Presented here are 29 T cell receptor beta chains from one specimen sequenced in a study of T cells after yellow fever vaccination. TCRdb processed the 5' RACE reads anew with MiXCR; each CDR3 protein has one entry. This table holds some 350,000 distinct CDR3 sequences, approximately 5.7% found once. The sequences come from PBMCs, collected 5 days after the yellow fever booster vaccination. The receptors were gathered from a man aged 25 to 40 who received the YFV17D yellow fever vaccine.

This clonotype was observed many times. The chain combines TRBV10-3 with TRBJ2-7, with 9 positions matching TRBD1. Losses at the gene ends were 10 bases for V and 5 bases for J; bases not matched to a gene: 9. CDR1 is ENHRY, CDR2 SYGVKD, per germline. The CDR3 has 13 amino acids. The CDR3 bases are TGTGCCACTTCCCGGGACAGGGTCCACGAGCAGTACTTC. Translated: CATSRDRVHEQYF.

This clonotype has ten or more counts. J is TRBJ1-3 and V is TRBV18; tentatively, D is TRBD1 (5 bases). Germline-derived CDR1 and CDR2 are KGHSH and LQKENI. The CDR3 contains 15 residues. V lost 4 bases and J 2 bases, leaving 12 bases between the germline ends. The CDR3 nucleotides are TGTGCCAGCTCACGAGAGACAGAAACTGGAAACACCATATATTTT. Translated, it gives CASSRETETGNTIYF.

In its sample, this clonotype was seen many times. V is TRBV9 and J is TRBJ2-5, with D possibly being TRBD1 or TRBD2 (6 bases each). Germline assignment: CDR1 SGDLS and CDR2 YYNGEE. CDR3 size: 15 residues. V dropped 4 bases and J dropped 7 bases, with 20 bases sitting between them. CDR3 region: CASSYSRDIGGTQYF. DNA of the CDR3: TGTGCCAGCAGCTACTCTAGGGACATCGGGGGGACCCAGTACTTC.

The chain carries TRBV10-3 and TRBJ2-2; D may be TRBD1 or TRBD2 (5 bases each). V lost 10 bases to trimming and J lost 5 bases, with 11 bases between them. The CDR3 totals 12 residues. CDR1 ENHRY and CDR2 SYGVKD come from the germline V gene. CDR3 sequence reads: CATQEGTGELFF. CDR3 in DNA: TGTGCCACACAAGAGGGGACCGGGGAGCTGTTTTTT.

As to this clonotype: A much larger clone lies a single base off, so this may be a read error. This is likely a read error, given that the CDR3 carries no conserved phenylalanine or tryptophan at its end. This chain joins TRBV20-1 and TRBJ2-3; D uncertain. This CDR3 is 11 amino acids long. Trimming shortened V by 6 bases and J by 5 bases, and 9 bases separated the two germline ends. Per the germline V gene, CDR1 is DFQATT and CDR2 is SNEGSKA (reference sequence). The CDR3, as DNA: TGCAGTGCCCATTGGGTAGATACGCAGTATATT. This codes for CSAHWVDTQYI.

This clonotype was observed at least ten times. The genes are TRBV9 and TRBJ1-6, with a possible D match to TRBD1 (5 bases). This CDR3 has 13 amino acids. V lost 0 bases and J 8 bases, leaving 6 bases between the germline ends. Germline V gene data show CDR1 as SGDLS and CDR2 as YYNGEE. Here the CDR3 DNA reads TGTGCCAGCAGCGTAGAGGGGTATTCACCCCTCCACTTT. Encoded protein: CASSVEGYSPLHF.

In regard to this clonotype: Relative to the germline gene, one junction end is altered; a read error may explain this. This CDR3 reads CTSSPTSGGDYGYTF. The CDR3 DNA is TGTACCAGCAGCCCCACATCAGGAGGGGACTATGGCTACACCTTC. The chain combines TRBV7-3 with TRBJ1-2; possible D gene TRBD1, 5 bases. Germline lookup yields CDR1 SGHTA and CDR2 FQGTGA. This CDR3 has 15 residues.

This clonotype was counted at least ten times. The V and J genes are TRBV11-2 and TRBJ2-5, with TRBD2 matching 13 bases. Germline CDR1 and CDR2: SGHAT and FQNNGV. This CDR3 has 19 amino acids. Losses at the gene ends were 5 bases for V and 1 base for J; bases not matched to a gene: 13. CDR3 in amino acids: CASSGRTSGSWELQETQYF. The CDR3 DNA is TGTGCCAGCAGCGGCAGGACTAGCGGGAGTTGGGAGCTCCAAGAGACCCAGTACTTC.

This clonotype has only a few counts. The chain is built from TRBV10-3 and TRBJ1-2; no clear D. The CDR3 is made up of 12 amino acids. V was shortened by 6 bases and J by 3 bases, with 8 bases between the two germline ends. Germline CDR1 and CDR2: ENHRY and SYGVKD. Here the CDR3 DNA reads TGTGCCATCAGCGAGGCAGACTATGGCTACACCTTC. Amino acids: CAISEADYGYTF.

This clonotype was seen repeatedly, ten times or more. CDR3 coding DNA: TGTGCCAGCAGCTTAGTTGCGGGAGCGAGTGAAAACATTCAGTACTTC. It encodes CASSLVAGASENIQYF. The chain combines TRBV7-2 with TRBJ2-4; 7 bases match TRBD2. CDR1 is SGHTA, CDR2 FQGNSA, per germline. J was trimmed by 5 bases and V by 1 base; bases with no gene match: 8. This CDR3 is built from 16 residues.

This clonotype was counted ten times or more. The genes are TRBV5-1 and TRBJ2-6; D unresolved. Looked up from germline, CDR1 is SGHRS and CDR2 is YFSETQ. This CDR3 is 15 amino acids long. V gave up 1 base and J gave up 0 bases, with 5 bases separating them. For the CDR3, the DNA is TGCGCCAGCAGCTTGACCGTCTCTGGGGCCAACGTCCTGACTTTC. It specifies CASSLTVSGANVLTF.

This clonotype was seen many times. The genes are TRBV18 and TRBJ2-3; 11 nucleotides align to TRBD1. This CDR3 is 15 amino acids long. Germline trimming cut 6 bases from V and 4 bases from J; bases unmatched to any gene: 6. Germline CDR1 and CDR2: KGHSH and LQKENI. CDR3 DNA: TGTGCCAGCTCTCGGGACAGGGGGACCGCAGATACGCAGTATTTT. Its translation: CASSRDRGTADTQYF.

The CDR3 coding sequence is TGTGCCAGCACCCAGTTAGGGTTATACGAGCAGTACTTC. As protein: CASTQLGLYEQYF. The rearrangement uses TRBV12-3 or TRBV12-4 and TRBJ2-7; D gene ambiguous. With 7 bases removed from V and 4 bases from J, the gap between germline ends came to 14 bases. The length of the CDR3 is 13 residues.

This clonotype was detected only a few times. V gene TRBV29-1 combines with J gene TRBJ2-3; D gene uncertain. Trimming cost V 3 bases and J 5 bases, with 3 bases left between them. CDR1 is SQVTM and CDR2 is ANQGSEA in the germline V gene. The CDR3 spans 10 residues. Written as DNA, the CDR3 is TGCAGCGTTGACGGAGATACGCAGTATTTT. It codes for CSVDGDTQYF.

This chain links TRBV29-1 with TRBJ2-5; TRBD1 is a possible D gene (5 bases). The CDR3 contains 15 residues. The V end was cut by 4 bases, the J end by 5 bases, with 20 bases between. The germline CDR1 and CDR2 sequences are SQVTM and ANQGSEA. The CDR3, as DNA: TGCAGCGTTGGGTGGCGCCGGAGTAAGGGGGAGACCCAGTACTTC. Protein: CSVGWRRSKGETQYF. The variable domain in full, completed from reference TRBV29-1 and TRBJ2-5, reads SAVISQKPSRDICQRGTSLTIQCQVDSQVTMMFWYRQQPGQSLTLIATANQGSEATYESGFVIDKFPISRPNLTFSTLTVSNMSPEDSSIYLCSVGWRRSKGETQYFGPGTRLLVL.

This clonotype was seen a handful of times. The chain recombines TRBV29-1 with TRBJ2-5; 12 bases align to TRBD2. The CDR3 runs to 17 residues. Germline CDR1 and CDR2: SQVTM and ANQGSEA. V trimming: 2 bases; J trimming: 5 bases; junction bases outside the gene matches: 12. Here the CDR3 DNA reads TGCAGCGTTGAATGGGGGTCGACTAGCGGGAGTGGGGAGACCCAGTACTTC. This codes for CSVEWGSTSGSGETQYF.

The sample holds a few counts of this clonotype. The chain has TRBV5-1 and TRBJ2-1; 10 positions match TRBD2. The J segment lost 8 bases and the V segment lost 7 bases, leaving 9 bases of the junction unmatched. CDR1 and CDR2 from the germline V gene are SGHRS and YFSETQ. The CDR3 has 14 residues. As DNA, the CDR3 is TGCGCCAGCCAAAAGACTAGCGGGTTATATGAGCAGTTCTTC. It yields the protein CASQKTSGLYEQFF.

This chain uses TRBV20-1 with TRBJ2-5, with 7 bases aligning to TRBD2. The CDR3 sequence is 14 residues long. J was trimmed by 1 base and V by 6 bases; bases with no gene match: 8. The germline V gene encodes CDR1 DFQATT and CDR2 SNEGSKA (reference sequence). In DNA, the CDR3 is TGCAGTGCACTCGTTAGCGGGCTCCAAGAGACCCAGTACTTC. This sequence encodes CSALVSGLQETQYF.

The DNA of the CDR3 is TGCAGTGCTAGAGCCCCTAGCGGAGTGGGAGATACGCAGTATTTT. Encoded protein: CSARAPSGVGDTQYF. The chain couples TRBV20-1 to TRBJ2-3; 7 nucleotides match TRBD2. The V gene end was trimmed by 1 base and the J gene end by 5 bases; junction bases not matched to a gene: 9. There are 15 residues in the CDR3. Looked up from germline, CDR1 is DFQATT and CDR2 is SNEGSKA (reference sequence).

This clonotype was detected a few times. This chain joins TRBV5-1 and TRBJ2-7; D not resolved. The CDR3 loop spans 13 amino acids. The germline V gene has CDR1 SGHRS and CDR2 YFSETQ. V was cut by 5 bases and J by 0 bases, with 9 bases left in between. For the CDR3, the DNA is TGCGCCAGCAGTTGGTCTTCCTCCTACGAGCAGTACTTC. Its translation is CASSWSSSYEQYF.

The chain employs TRBV27 and TRBJ2-7; the match to TRBD2 covers 14 bases. The CDR3 loop spans 15 amino acids. Germline loops: CDR1 MNHEY, CDR2 SMNVEV (reference sequence). The ends lost 8 bases at V and 4 bases at J; junction bases unmatched: 7. CDR3 loop: CASQRGTSGRYEQYF. The CDR3, as DNA: TGTGCCAGCCAACGCGGGACTAGCGGGAGATACGAGCAGTACTTC.

This sequence joins TRBV18 and TRBJ2-5; 13 bases map to TRBD2. The CDR3 runs to 16 residues. V was clipped by 4 bases and J by 1 base; unmatched bases: 3. Germline loops: CDR1 KGHSH, CDR2 LQKENI. As DNA, the CDR3 is TGTGCCAGCTCACTGGGGACTAGCGGGATCCAAGAGACCCAGTACTTC. Translated, it gives CASSLGTSGIQETQYF.

This clonotype was observed at least ten times. This chain links TRBV5-1 with TRBJ2-2; TRBD2 matches at 12 bases. The CDR3 runs 16 residues. The germline CDR1 and CDR2 sequences are SGHRS and YFSETQ. V shed 4 bases, J shed 4 bases, and the junction held 5 bases outside the gene matches. The CDR3 is CASSLTSGSPTGELFF. The CDR3 DNA reads as TGCGCCAGCAGCCTGACTAGCGGGAGCCCCACCGGGGAGCTGTTTTTT.

This clonotype was observed a few times. It may be a read error: a sequence one base away is much more abundant. J is TRBJ2-7 and V is TRBV28; 9 bases align to TRBD1. V trimming: 5 bases; J trimming: 3 bases; junction bases outside the gene matches: 2. The CDR3 extends over 13 amino acids. The germline V gene has CDR1 MDHEN and CDR2 SYDVKM. As DNA, the CDR3 is TGTGCCAGCAGTCGACAGGGGGTCTACGAGCAGTACTTC. It yields the protein CASSRQGVYEQYF.

This clonotype was found many times. The chain uses TRBV18 and TRBJ2-1; 8 bases fit TRBD1. V lost 10 bases, J lost 4 bases, and 9 bases stayed unmatched. Per the germline V gene, CDR1 is KGHSH and CDR2 is LQKENI. This CDR3 has 14 residues. CDR3 sequence reads: CATSRGQYYNEQFF. CDR3 DNA sequence: TGTGCCACGTCCAGGGGGCAATATTACAATGAGCAGTTCTTC.

In its sample, this clonotype was seen a few times. V is TRBV6-5 and J is TRBJ2-5, with 8 bases that match TRBD2. The CDR3 has 16 residues. Trimming removed 0 bases from V and 1 base from J; junction bases left unmatched: 4. The V gene's germline CDR1 is MNHEY and CDR2 SVGAGI. CDR3 residues: CASSYSAAGAQETQYF. CDR3 nucleotides: TGTGCCAGCAGTTACTCAGCAGCGGGAGCCCAAGAGACCCAGTACTTC.

This clonotype was observed at least ten times. The rearrangement joins TRBV4-3 to TRBJ2-2, with D maybe TRBD1 (6 bases). The CDR3 has 16 residues. Germline loops: CDR1 LGHNA, CDR2 YSLEER. Trimming removed 2 bases from V and 1 base from J, with 11 bases in between. CDR3 sequence reads: CASSQPLGQNTGELFF. The CDR3 DNA reads as TGCGCCAGCAGCCAACCCCTGGGACAGAACACCGGGGAGCTGTTTTTT.

This clonotype has at least ten counts. The CDR3 DNA is TGTGCCAGCCGGACTAGCGGGATCTACGAGCAGTACTTC. Amino acid sequence: CASRTSGIYEQYF. The gene calls are TRBV6-2 or TRBV6-3 and TRBJ2-7, with 12 bases aligning to TRBD2. V trimming: 8 bases; J trimming: 3 bases; junction bases outside the gene matches: 2. Looked up from germline, CDR1 is MNHEY and CDR2 is SVGEGT. This CDR3 spans 13 amino acids.

The genes are TRBV24-1 and TRBJ2-1; TRBD2 agrees at 9 bases. The junction had 7 bases not matched to a gene; V was cut back by 7 bases and J by 4 bases. Germline CDR1 KGHDR, CDR2 SFDVKD. The CDR3 is 15 residues long. The CDR3 DNA follows: TGTGCCACCAGCCCCCGACTAGCGGTGTACAATGAGCAGTTCTTC. This sequence encodes CATSPRLAVYNEQFF.